One sample yielded the 18 T cell receptor beta chains listed below, sequenced in a study of Graves' ophthalmopathy and Graves' hyperthyroidism. The study amplified TCR beta CDR3 regions using RNA transcripts. HTBI primers served in a first-round RT-PCR, which a second-round multiplex PCR followed. One entry per CDR3 protein, called by TCRdb with MiXCR from the multiplex PCR reads. Among about 340,000 distinct CDR3 sequences listed, around a sixth were seen once. Sequenced: peripheral blood. The source of these receptors is an adult man with Graves' ophthalmopathy.

This chain joins TRBV6-1 and TRBJ1-1; D unresolved. Trimming removed 2 bases from V and 4 bases from J, with 8 bases in between. The CDR3 consists of 13 residues. Germline CDR1 MNHNS, CDR2 SASEGT. As DNA, the CDR3 is TGTGCCAGCAGTGAACATTTAGTCACTGAAGCTTTCTTT. Protein product: CASSEHLVTEAFF.

This clonotype was picked up many times. The rearrangement uses TRBV19 and TRBJ2-7, with 7 bases that match TRBD1. With V trimmed by 2 bases and J by 3 bases, 7 bases remained unmatched. In germline, CDR1 is LNHDA, CDR2 SQIVND (reference sequence). This CDR3 spans 15 amino acids. The CDR3 region is CASSIPGQRFYEQYF. Here the CDR3 DNA reads TGTGCCAGTAGTATACCGGGACAGCGTTTCTACGAGCAGTACTTC.

This clonotype was observed at least ten times. The rearrangement uses TRBV4-1 and TRBJ2-7; the D gene is possibly TRBD2 (6 bases). V lost 5 bases and J 5 bases, leaving 13 bases between the germline ends. In germline, CDR1 is MGHRA, CDR2 YSYEKL. The CDR3 runs to 13 residues. CDR3: CASSDTGGHEQYF. The CDR3 region has the DNA TGCGCCAGCAGCGACACCGGGGGTCACGAGCAGTACTTC.

This clonotype was observed many times. The chain combines TRBV6-1 with TRBJ1-1, with D maybe TRBD1 (5 bases). V shed 4 bases and J shed 4 bases, with 10 bases lying between them. CDR1 is MNHNS and CDR2 is SASEGT in the germline V gene. The CDR3 is 13 residues long. This CDR3 reads CASSAGAATEAFF. DNA of the CDR3: TGTGCCAGCAGTGCCGGGGCAGCCACTGAAGCTTTCTTT.

This clonotype has ten or more counts. The chain joins TRBV7-9 to TRBJ2-7, with D unclear. CDR3 length: 13 residues. V shed 1 base and J shed 0 bases, with 4 bases lying between them. CDR1 SEHNR and CDR2 FQNEAQ come from the germline V gene (reference sequence). The CDR3, as DNA: TGTGCCAGCAGCTTAGATCTCTCCTACGAGCAGTACTTC. Translated, it gives CASSLDLSYEQYF. Full variable domain (remainder filled in from reference TRBV7-9 and TRBJ2-7): DTGVSQNPRHKITKRGQNVTFRCDPISEHNRLYWYRQTLGQGPEFLTYFQNEAQLEKSRLLSDRFSAERPKGSFSTLEIQRTEQGDSAMYLCASSLDLSYEQYFGPGTRLTVT.

This clonotype showed up many times. V is TRBV11-2 and J is TRBJ1-2; TRBD1 matches at 7 bases. CDR3 length: 15 residues. V was pared by 2 bases and J by 0 bases, with 3 bases of the junction left unmatched. Germline CDR1 and CDR2: SGHAT and FQNNGV. In DNA, the CDR3 is TGTGCCAGCAGCTTATCGGGACAGACTAACTATGGCTACACCTTC. It translates to CASSLSGQTNYGYTF.

This clonotype has a single count. The CDR3 protein is CASRDTGTGGGELFF. CDR3 nucleotides: TGTGCCAGCAGGGACACCGGGACAGGGGGCGGGGAGCTGTTTTTT. This chain links TRBV6-2 or TRBV6-3 with TRBJ2-2; TRBD1 matches at 11 bases. Germline V gene lookup returns CDR1 MNHEY and CDR2 SVGEGT. V lost 6 bases, J lost 7 bases, and 7 bases stayed unmatched. The length of the CDR3 is 15 residues.

This clonotype was seen many times. This chain joins TRBV6-2 or TRBV6-3 and TRBJ2-1, with 10 bases that match TRBD2. Germline V gene lookup returns CDR1 MNHEY and CDR2 SVGEGT. Losses at the gene ends were 6 bases for V and 5 bases for J; bases not matched to a gene: 4. The CDR3 is made up of 14 amino acids. The CDR3 DNA follows: TGTGCCAGCAGAACAACTAGCGGGGACAATGAGCAGTTCTTC. It yields the protein CASRTTSGDNEQFF.

This clonotype was counted ten times or more. The V and J genes are TRBV20-1 and TRBJ2-7; 8 bases are shared with TRBD1. This CDR3 region has 13 residues. With 6 bases clipped from V and 0 bases from J, the junction kept 4 bases outside the gene matches. Germline assignment: CDR1 DFQATT and CDR2 SNEGSKA (reference sequence). CDR3 sequence: CSAEGQDSYEQYF. CDR3 nucleotide sequence: TGCAGTGCAGAGGGACAGGACTCCTACGAGCAGTACTTC.

This clonotype has at least ten counts. This rearrangement joins TRBV20-1 to TRBJ1-6; TRBD1 agrees at 8 bases. Germline V CDR1 and CDR2: DFQATT, SNEGSKA (reference sequence). After removal of 2 bases from V and 0 bases from J, the junction contained 3 bases not matched to a gene. The length of the CDR3 is 16 residues. CDR3 protein: CSARTGGNSYNSPLHF. In nucleotides, the CDR3 is TGCAGTGCTAGAACAGGGGGAAACTCCTATAATTCACCCCTCCACTTT.

In its sample, this clonotype was seen many times. The chain recombines TRBV29-1 with TRBJ1-1; 11 nucleotides agree with TRBD1. CDR1 is SQVTM, CDR2 ANQGSEA, per germline. V was pared by 6 bases and J by 4 bases, with 4 bases of the junction left unmatched. The CDR3 consists of 13 residues. This chain's CDR3 is CSVWTGGTTEAFF. The CDR3 DNA is TGCAGCGTCTGGACAGGGGGCACCACTGAAGCTTTCTTT.

This clonotype was counted ten times or more. The chain uses TRBV6-2 or TRBV6-3 and TRBJ2-2; tentatively, D is TRBD1 (6 bases). CDR1 is MNHEY, CDR2 SVGEGT, per germline. This CDR3 is 14 amino acids long. V lost 6 bases, J lost 7 bases, and 15 bases lay in between. The CDR3 is CASRKLQGIGELFF. Written as DNA, the CDR3 is TGTGCCAGCAGAAAATTACAGGGAATCGGGGAGCTGTTTTTT.

This clonotype was detected many times. The chain is built from TRBV6-5 and TRBJ1-6; TRBD1 might be the D (6 bases). Trimming removed 2 bases from V and 7 bases from J, with 15 bases in between. The CDR3 consists of 16 residues. CDR1 and CDR2 (germline): MNHEY, SVGAGI. The CDR3 protein is CASSYTWRGSNSPLHF. CDR3 coding DNA: TGTGCCAGCAGTTACACCTGGAGGGGGTCGAATTCACCCCTCCACTTT.

Points on this clonotype: This may be a read error, as it is one base from a much larger clone. The J gene is TRBJ2-7, the V gene TRBV18; 8 nucleotides agree with TRBD1. This CDR3 is built from 15 residues. CDR1 and CDR2 (germline): KGHSH, LQKENI. V shed 6 bases, J shed 2 bases, and the junction held 9 bases outside the gene matches. For the CDR3, the DNA is TGTGCCAGCTCGACCGAGACAGGGGTCACCTACGAGCAGTACTTC. It encodes CASSTETGVTYEQYF.

This clonotype has a count of ten or more. The chain links TRBV6-8 to TRBJ2-7; 12 bases are shared with TRBD1. With 10 bases clipped from V and 4 bases from J, the junction kept 17 bases outside the gene matches. Germline CDR1 reads MNHGY; CDR2 reads SAAAGT. This CDR3 spans 17 amino acids. The CDR3 loop is CATHRSWGDRGPYEQYF. For the CDR3, the DNA is TGTGCCACCCATCGTTCCTGGGGGGACAGGGGGCCATACGAGCAGTACTTC.

In this sample, this clonotype turned up many times. The chain joins TRBV6-2 or TRBV6-3 to TRBJ2-5; TRBD2 matches 11 bases. The V segment lost 2 bases and the J segment 2 bases; nucleotides outside the gene matches: 7. The V gene's germline CDR1 is MNHEY and CDR2 SVGEGT. The CDR3 runs to 17 residues. Here the CDR3 reads CASSYPRLAGQQETQYF. CDR3 DNA: TGTGCCAGCAGTTACCCTAGACTAGCGGGGCAACAAGAGACCCAGTACTTC.

The rearrangement uses TRBV2 and TRBJ2-5, with TRBD1 as a possible D gene (5 bases). Germline V gives CDR1 SNHLY, CDR2 FYNNEI. The CDR3 length is 14 residues. V lost 6 bases to trimming and J lost 1 base, with 12 bases between them. The DNA of the CDR3 is TGTGCCAGCAGGGACGACAGCCTCCAAGAGACCCAGTACTTC. Translation: CASRDDSLQETQYF.

In its sample, this clonotype was seen many times. V gene TRBV20-1 combines with J gene TRBJ1-2; maybe TRBD1 (5 bases). The CDR3 length is 16 residues. Trimming took off 3 bases at V and 8 bases at J, with 25 bases between the two ends. Germline lookup yields CDR1 DFQATT and CDR2 SNEGSKA (reference sequence). This CDR3 reads CSASWGSTRQPGGYTF. The CDR3 nucleotides read TGCAGTGCTAGTTGGGGTAGTACGAGACAGCCGGGAGGCTACACCTTC.